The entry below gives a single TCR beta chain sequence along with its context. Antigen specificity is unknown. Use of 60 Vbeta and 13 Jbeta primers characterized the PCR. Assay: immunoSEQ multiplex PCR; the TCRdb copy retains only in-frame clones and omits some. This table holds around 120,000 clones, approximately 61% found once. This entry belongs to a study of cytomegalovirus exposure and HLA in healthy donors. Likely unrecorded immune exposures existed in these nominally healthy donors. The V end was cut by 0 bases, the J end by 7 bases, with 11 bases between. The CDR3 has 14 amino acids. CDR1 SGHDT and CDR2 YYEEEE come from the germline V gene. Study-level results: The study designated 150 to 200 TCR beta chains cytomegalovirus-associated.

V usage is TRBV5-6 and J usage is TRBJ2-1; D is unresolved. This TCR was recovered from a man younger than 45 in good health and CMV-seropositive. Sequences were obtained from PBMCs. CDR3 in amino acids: CASSLGSSRNEQFF. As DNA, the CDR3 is TGTGCCAGCAGCTTGGGGTCTTCTAGGAATGAGCAGTTCTTC.